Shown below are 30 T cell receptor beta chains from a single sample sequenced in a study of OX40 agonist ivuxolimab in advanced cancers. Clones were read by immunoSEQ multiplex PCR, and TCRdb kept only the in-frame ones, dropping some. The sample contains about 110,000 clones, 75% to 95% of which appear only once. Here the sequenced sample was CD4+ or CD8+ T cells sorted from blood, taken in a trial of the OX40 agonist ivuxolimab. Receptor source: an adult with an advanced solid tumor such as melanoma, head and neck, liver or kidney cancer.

CDR3 sequence reads: CASSPRGLEYDEQFF. The DNA for the CDR3 is TGTGCCAGCAGCCCGCGCGGACTAGAGTACGATGAGCAGTTCTTC. This chain joins TRBV9 and TRBJ2-1; 7 nucleotides align to TRBD2. The CDR3 consists of 15 residues. Trimming removed 4 bases from V and 8 bases from J; junction bases left unmatched: 12. The germline V gene has CDR1 SGDLS and CDR2 YYNGEE.

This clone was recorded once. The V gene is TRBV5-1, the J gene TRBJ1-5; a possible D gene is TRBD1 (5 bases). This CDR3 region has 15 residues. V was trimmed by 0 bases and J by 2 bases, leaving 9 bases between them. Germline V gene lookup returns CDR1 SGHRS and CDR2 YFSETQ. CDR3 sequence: CASSLEGHGNQPQHF. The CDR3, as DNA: TGCGCCAGCAGCTTGGAGGGGCATGGCAATCAGCCCCAGCATTTT.

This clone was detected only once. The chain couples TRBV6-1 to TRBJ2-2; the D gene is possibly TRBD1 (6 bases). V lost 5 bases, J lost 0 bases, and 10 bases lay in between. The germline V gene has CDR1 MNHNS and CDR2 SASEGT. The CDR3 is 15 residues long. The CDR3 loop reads CASSLGAANTGELFF. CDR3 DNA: TGTGCCAGCAGTCTGGGGGCGGCGAACACCGGGGAGCTGTTTTTT.

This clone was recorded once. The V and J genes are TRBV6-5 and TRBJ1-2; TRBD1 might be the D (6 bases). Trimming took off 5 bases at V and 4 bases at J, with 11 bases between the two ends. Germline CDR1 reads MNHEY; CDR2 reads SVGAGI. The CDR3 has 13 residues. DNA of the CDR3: TGTGCCAGCAGTGAAGGGGGAGGCTATGGCTACACCTTC. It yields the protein CASSEGGGYGYTF.

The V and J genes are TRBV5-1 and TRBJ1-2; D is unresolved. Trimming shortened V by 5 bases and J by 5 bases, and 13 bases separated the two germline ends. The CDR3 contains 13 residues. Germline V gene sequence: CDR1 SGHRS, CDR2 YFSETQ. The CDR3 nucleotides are TGCGCCAGCAGGGATTGGAACAGTTATGGCTACACCTTC. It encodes CASRDWNSYGYTF.

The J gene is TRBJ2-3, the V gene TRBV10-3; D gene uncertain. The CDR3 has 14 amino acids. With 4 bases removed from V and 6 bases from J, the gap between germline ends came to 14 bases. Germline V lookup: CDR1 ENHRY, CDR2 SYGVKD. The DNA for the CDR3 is TGTGCCATCAGTGTAGGTCCGATTGCGGATACGCAGTATTTT. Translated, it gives CAISVGPIADTQYF.

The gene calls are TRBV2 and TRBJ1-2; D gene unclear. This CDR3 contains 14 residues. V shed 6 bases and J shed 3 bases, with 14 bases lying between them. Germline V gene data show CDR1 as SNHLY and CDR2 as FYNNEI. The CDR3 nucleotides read TGTGCCAGCAGCCCTAACATAATGGACTATGGCTACACCTTC. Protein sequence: CASSPNIMDYGYTF.

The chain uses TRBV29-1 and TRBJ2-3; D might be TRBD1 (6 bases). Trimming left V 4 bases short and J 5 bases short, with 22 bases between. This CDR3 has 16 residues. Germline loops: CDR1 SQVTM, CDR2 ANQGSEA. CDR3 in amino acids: CSVGPISGAGGDTQYF. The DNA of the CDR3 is TGCAGCGTTGGACCTATATCAGGGGCCGGAGGAGATACGCAGTATTTT.

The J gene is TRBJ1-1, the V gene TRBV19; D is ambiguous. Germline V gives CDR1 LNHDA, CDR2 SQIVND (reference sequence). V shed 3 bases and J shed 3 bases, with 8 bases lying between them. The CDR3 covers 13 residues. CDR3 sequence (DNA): TGTGCCAGTAGTATGGATCCTGACACTGAAGCTTTCTTT. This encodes CASSMDPDTEAFF.

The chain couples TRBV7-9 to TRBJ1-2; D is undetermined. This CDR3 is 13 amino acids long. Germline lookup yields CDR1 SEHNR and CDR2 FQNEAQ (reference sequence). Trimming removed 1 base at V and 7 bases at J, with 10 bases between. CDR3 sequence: CASSLGSQPGYTF. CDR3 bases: TGTGCCAGCAGCTTAGGGTCGCAACCTGGCTACACCTTC.

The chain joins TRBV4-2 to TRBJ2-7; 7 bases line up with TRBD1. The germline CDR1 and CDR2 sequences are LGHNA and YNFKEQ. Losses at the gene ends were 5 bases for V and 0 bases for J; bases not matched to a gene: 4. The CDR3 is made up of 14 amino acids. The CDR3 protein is CASSWGTASYEQYF. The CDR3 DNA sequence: TGTGCCAGCAGCTGGGGGACAGCCTCCTACGAGCAGTACTTC.

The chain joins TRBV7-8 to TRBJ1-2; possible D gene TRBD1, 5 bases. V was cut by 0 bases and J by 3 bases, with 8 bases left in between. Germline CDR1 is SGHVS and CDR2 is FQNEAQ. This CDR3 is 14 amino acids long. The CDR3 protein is CASSLASGDYGYTF. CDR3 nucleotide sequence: TGTGCCAGCAGCTTAGCATCGGGGGACTATGGCTACACCTTC.

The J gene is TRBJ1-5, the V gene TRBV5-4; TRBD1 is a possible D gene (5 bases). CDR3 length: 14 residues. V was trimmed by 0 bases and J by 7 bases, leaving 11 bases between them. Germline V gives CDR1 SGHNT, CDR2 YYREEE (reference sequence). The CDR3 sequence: CASSLGGVGQPQHF. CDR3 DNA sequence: TGTGCCAGCAGCTTGGGAGGGGTCGGGCAGCCCCAGCATTTT.

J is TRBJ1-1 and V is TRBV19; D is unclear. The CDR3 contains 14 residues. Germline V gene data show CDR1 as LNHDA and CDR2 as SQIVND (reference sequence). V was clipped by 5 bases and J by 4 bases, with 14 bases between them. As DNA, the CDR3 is TGTGCCAGTAGTCCCGGTAGGGATGGCACTGAAGCTTTCTTT. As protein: CASSPGRDGTEAFF.

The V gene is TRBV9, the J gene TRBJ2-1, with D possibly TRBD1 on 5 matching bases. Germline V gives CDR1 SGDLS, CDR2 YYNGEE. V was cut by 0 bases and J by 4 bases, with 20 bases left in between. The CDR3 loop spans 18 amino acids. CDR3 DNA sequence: TGTGCCAGCAGCGTAGGTACTCCGACAGAGTTAAGTTACAATGAGCAGTTCTTC. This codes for CASSVGTPTELSYNEQFF.

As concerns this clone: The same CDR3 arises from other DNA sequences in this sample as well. The CDR3 region has the DNA TGTGCCAGCAGCCAAGACAGGGGTAGCTACACCTTC. Translated: CASSQDRGSYTF. V usage is TRBV14 and J usage is TRBJ1-2, with D perhaps matching TRBD1 (6 bases). V was clipped by 0 bases and J by 9 bases, with 8 bases between them. This CDR3 is built from 12 residues. Germline V gives CDR1 SGHDN, CDR2 FVKESK.

The CDR3 spells CASRARTRSGANVLTF. As DNA, the CDR3 is TGTGCCAGCAGAGCCCGGACACGCTCTGGGGCCAACGTCCTGACTTTC. This chain connects TRBV25-1 to TRBJ2-6; maybe TRBD1 (5 bases). V lost 6 bases and J 0 bases, leaving 12 bases between the germline ends. Germline V gives CDR1 MGHDK, CDR2 SYGVNS. This CDR3 has 16 residues.

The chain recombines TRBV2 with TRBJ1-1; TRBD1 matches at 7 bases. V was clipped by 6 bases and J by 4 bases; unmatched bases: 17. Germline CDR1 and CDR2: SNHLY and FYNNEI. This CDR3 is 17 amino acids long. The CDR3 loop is CASRAFGRGSVSTEAFF. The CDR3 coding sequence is TGTGCCAGCAGGGCCTTCGGCAGGGGGTCGGTTAGCACTGAAGCTTTCTTT.

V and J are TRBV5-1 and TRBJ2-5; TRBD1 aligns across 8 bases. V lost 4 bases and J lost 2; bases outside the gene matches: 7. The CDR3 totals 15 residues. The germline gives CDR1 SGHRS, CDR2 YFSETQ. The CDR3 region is CASSPTTGAQETQYF. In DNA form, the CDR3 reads TGCGCCAGCAGCCCAACGACAGGGGCGCAAGAGACCCAGTACTTC.

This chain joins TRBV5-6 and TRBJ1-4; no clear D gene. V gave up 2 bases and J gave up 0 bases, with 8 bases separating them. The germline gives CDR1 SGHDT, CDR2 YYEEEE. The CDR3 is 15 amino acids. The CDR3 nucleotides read TGTGCCAGCAGCTTTCGACTACCAACTAATGAAAAACTGTTTTTT. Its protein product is CASSFRLPTNEKLFF.

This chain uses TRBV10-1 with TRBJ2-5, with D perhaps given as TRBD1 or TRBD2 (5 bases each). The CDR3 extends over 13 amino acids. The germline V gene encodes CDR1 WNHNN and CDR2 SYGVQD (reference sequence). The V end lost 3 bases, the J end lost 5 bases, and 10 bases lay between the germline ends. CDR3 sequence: CASSDEGRETQYF. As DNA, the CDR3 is TGCGCCAGCAGTGATGAGGGGCGCGAGACCCAGTACTTC.

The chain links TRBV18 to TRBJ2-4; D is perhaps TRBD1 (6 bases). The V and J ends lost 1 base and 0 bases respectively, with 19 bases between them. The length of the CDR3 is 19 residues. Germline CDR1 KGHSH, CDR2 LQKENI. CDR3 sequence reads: CASSPLRGQLPGAKNIQYF. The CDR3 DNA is TGTGCCAGCTCACCACTTCGGGGACAACTCCCGGGAGCCAAAAACATTCAGTACTTC.

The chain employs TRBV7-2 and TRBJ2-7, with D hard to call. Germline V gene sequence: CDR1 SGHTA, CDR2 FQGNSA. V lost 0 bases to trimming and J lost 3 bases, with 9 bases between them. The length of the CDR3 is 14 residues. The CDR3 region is CASSLAFGDYEQYF. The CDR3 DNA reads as TGTGCCAGCAGCTTAGCGTTTGGAGACTACGAGCAGTACTTC. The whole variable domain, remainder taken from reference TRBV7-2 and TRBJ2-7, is GAGVSQSPSNKVTEKGKDVELRCDPISGHTALYWYRQSLGQGLEFLIYFQGNSAPDKSGLPSDRFSAERTGGSVSTLTIQRTQQEDSAVYLCASSLAFGDYEQYFGPGTRLTVT.

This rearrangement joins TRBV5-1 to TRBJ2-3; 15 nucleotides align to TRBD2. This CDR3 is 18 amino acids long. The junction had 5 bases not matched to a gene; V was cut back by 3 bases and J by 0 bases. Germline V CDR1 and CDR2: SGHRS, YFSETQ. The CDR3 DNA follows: TGCGCCAGCAGCTCGGGACTAGCGGGGGGTACTAGCACAGATACGCAGTATTTT. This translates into CASSSGLAGGTSTDTQYF. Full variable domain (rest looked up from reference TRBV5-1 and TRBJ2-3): KAGVTQTPRYLIKTRGQQVTLSCSPISGHRSVSWYQQTPGQGLQFLFEYFSETQRNKGNFPGRFSGRQFSNSRSEMNVSTLELGDSALYLCASSSGLAGGTSTDTQYFGPGTRLTVL.

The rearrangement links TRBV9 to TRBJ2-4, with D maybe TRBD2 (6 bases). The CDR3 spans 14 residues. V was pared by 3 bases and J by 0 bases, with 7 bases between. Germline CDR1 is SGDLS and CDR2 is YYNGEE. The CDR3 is CASSAGLAKNIQYF. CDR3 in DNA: TGTGCCAGCAGCGCGGGACTAGCCAAAAACATTCAGTACTTC.

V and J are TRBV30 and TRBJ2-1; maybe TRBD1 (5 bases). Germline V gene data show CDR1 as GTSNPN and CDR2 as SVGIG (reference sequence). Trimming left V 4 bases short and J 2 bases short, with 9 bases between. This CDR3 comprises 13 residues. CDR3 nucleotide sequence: TGTGCCTGGACGCAACAGGCCTACAATGAGCAGTTCTTC. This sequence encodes CAWTQQAYNEQFF.

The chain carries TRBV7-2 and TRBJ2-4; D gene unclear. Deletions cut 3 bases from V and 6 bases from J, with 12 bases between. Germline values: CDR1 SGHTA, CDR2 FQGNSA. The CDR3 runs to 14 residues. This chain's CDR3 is CASSFGVVGNIQYF. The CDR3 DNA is TGTGCCAGCAGCTTTGGGGTGGTTGGAAACATTCAGTACTTC. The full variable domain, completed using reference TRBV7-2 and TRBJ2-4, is GAGVSQSPSNKVTEKGKDVELRCDPISGHTALYWYRQSLGQGLEFLIYFQGNSAPDKSGLPSDRFSAERTGGSVSTLTIQRTQQEDSAVYLCASSFGVVGNIQYFGAGTRLSVL.

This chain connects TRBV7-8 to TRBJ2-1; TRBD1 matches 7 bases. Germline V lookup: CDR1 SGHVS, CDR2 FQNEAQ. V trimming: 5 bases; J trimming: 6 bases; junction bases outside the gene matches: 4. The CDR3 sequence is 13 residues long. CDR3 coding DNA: TGTGCCAGCAGCCCGGACAGGACCAATGAGCAGTTCTTC. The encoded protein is CASSPDRTNEQFF.

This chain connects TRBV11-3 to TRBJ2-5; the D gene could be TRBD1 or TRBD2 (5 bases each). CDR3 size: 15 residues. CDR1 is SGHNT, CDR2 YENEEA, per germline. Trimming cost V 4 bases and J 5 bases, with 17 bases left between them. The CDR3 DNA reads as TGTGCCAGCAGCTCTCATCAGGGCCGCGGGGAGACCCAGTACTTC. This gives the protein CASSSHQGRGETQYF. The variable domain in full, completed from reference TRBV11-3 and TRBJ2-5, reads EAGVVQSPRYKIIEKKQPVAFWCNPISGHNTLYWYLQNLGQGPELLIRYENEEAVDDSQLPKDRFSAERLKGVDSTLKIQPAELGDSAVYLCASSSHQGRGETQYFGPGTRLLVL.

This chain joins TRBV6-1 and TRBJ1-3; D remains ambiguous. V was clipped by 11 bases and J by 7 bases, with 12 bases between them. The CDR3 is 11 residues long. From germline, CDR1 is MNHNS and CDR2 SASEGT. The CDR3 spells CASGGWNTIYF. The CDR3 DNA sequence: TGTGCCTCGGGAGGGTGGAACACCATATATTTT.